The 13 T cell receptor beta chains below come from one sample, sequenced in a study of CD8+CD57+ T cells in acquired aplastic anemia. Genomic DNA constituted the template upon which TCR beta VDJ and CDR3 profiling was performed. From the reads, TCRdb called clonotypes with MiXCR, one entry per CDR3 protein. Among 200,000 or so distinct CDR3 sequences listed, 40% to 60% were seen once. CD8+CD57+ cell expansion, shown by flow cytometry, had occurred in the patients selected for sequencing. Source material: sorted CD4+, CD8+, or CD8+CD57+ T cells (not recorded which) from PBMCs. Every receptor here comes from a human donor with aplastic anemia.

This clonotype was recorded a few times. This chain links TRBV7-8 with TRBJ2-2; 7 nucleotides line up with TRBD1. The germline CDR1 and CDR2 sequences are SGHVS and FQNEAQ. Germline trimming cut 5 bases from V and 0 bases from J; bases unmatched to any gene: 9. The length of the CDR3 is 17 residues. CDR3 coding DNA: TGTGCCAGCAGCCCTAAGAGGGACAGAACGAACACCGGGGAGCTGTTTTTT. Amino acids: CASSPKRDRTNTGELFF.

The chain carries TRBV2 and TRBJ1-2; D uncertain. Trimming left V 3 bases short and J 5 bases short, with 13 bases between. The CDR3 is 14 residues long. CDR1 is SNHLY, CDR2 FYNNEI, per germline. As DNA, the CDR3 is TGTGCCAGCAGTGATAGGACGGTGGGATATGGCTACACCTTC. Residues: CASSDRTVGYGYTF. Looking up the rest from reference TRBV2 and TRBJ1-2 gives the full variable domain: EPEVTQTPSHQVTQMGQEVILRCVPISNHLYFYWYRQILGQKVEFLVSFYNNEISEKSEIFDDQFSVERPDGSNFTLKIRSTKLEDSAMYFCASSDRTVGYGYTFGSGTRLTVV.

The chain joins TRBV15 to TRBJ1-1; 7 positions agree with TRBD1. The trim removed 1 base at V and 8 bases at J, leaving 4 bases unmatched. CDR3 size: 13 residues. The germline V gene has CDR1 LNHNV and CDR2 YYDKDF (reference sequence). The CDR3 loop is CATSRVAGQEAFF. The CDR3, as DNA: TGTGCCACCAGCAGAGTAGCGGGACAGGAAGCTTTCTTT.

The V gene is TRBV5-6, the J gene TRBJ1-1, with D tentatively TRBD1 (5 bases). The germline V gene encodes CDR1 SGHDT and CDR2 YYEEEE. The V end was cut by 4 bases, the J end by 1 base, with 17 bases between. The CDR3 runs to 16 residues. The CDR3 region is CASSVGTRRTNTEAFF. The CDR3 DNA is TGTGCCAGCAGCGTCGGGACTAGGCGGACGAACACTGAAGCTTTCTTT. The whole variable domain, filled in from reference TRBV5-6 and TRBJ1-1, reads DAGVTQSPTHLIKTRGQQVTLRCSPKSGHDTVSWYQQALGQGPQFIFQYYEEEERQRGNFPDRFSGHQFPNYSSELNVNALLLGDSALYLCASSVGTRRTNTEAFFGQGTRLTVV.

This CDR3 reads CASSRLGTETQYF. In nucleotides, the CDR3 is TGTGCCAGCAGTCGACTGGGGACGGAGACCCAGTACTTC. The J gene is TRBJ2-5, the V gene TRBV6-5; D possibly matches TRBD1 or TRBD2 (5 bases each). The V gene's germline CDR1 is MNHEY and CDR2 SVGAGI. The CDR3 sequence is 13 residues long. Trimming shortened V by 5 bases and J by 5 bases, and 12 bases separated the two germline ends.

The V call is TRBV11-2, the J call TRBJ2-5, with a tentative D call TRBD2 (6 bases). The CDR3 contains 13 residues. Germline V gene data show CDR1 as SGHAT and CDR2 as FQNNGV. V was pared by 7 bases and J by 3 bases, with 12 bases between. The CDR3 coding sequence is TGTGCCAGCAACGGAGGAGGGAAAGAGACCCAGTACTTC. It codes for CASNGGGKETQYF.

The J gene is TRBJ2-5, the V gene TRBV7-6; a weak D match, TRBD1 (6 bases). Germline CDR1 is SGHVS and CDR2 is FNYEAQ. The CDR3 consists of 16 residues. V was cut by 2 bases and J by 5 bases, with 18 bases left in between. CDR3 nucleotide sequence: TGTGCCAGCAGCTTATCTGGACAGACCCTAGGGGAGACCCAGTACTTC. Translated, it gives CASSLSGQTLGETQYF.

Here the CDR3 reads CASSIGGSGANVLTF. The CDR3, as DNA: TGTGCCAGTAGTATCGGCGGCTCTGGGGCCAACGTCCTGACTTTC. This chain uses TRBV19 with TRBJ2-6; D not certain. The CDR3 is 15 amino acids. Trimming pared 3 bases from V and 0 bases from J, leaving 6 bases between. CDR1 is LNHDA and CDR2 is SQIVND in the germline V gene (reference sequence).

This clonotype was counted only a few times. The chain has TRBV28 and TRBJ1-2; D is unresolved. Germline values: CDR1 MDHEN, CDR2 SYDVKM. The CDR3 sequence is 14 residues long. V was pared by 5 bases and J by 9 bases, with 19 bases between. This chain's CDR3 is CASSGHRLGNRYTF. DNA for the CDR3: TGTGCCAGCAGTGGGCACCGATTGGGAAATCGCTACACCTTC.

Notes on this clonotype: Being one base from a much bigger clone, this may be a read error. V gene TRBV12-3 or TRBV12-4 combines with J gene TRBJ1-3, with TRBD1 matching 11 bases. The CDR3 loop spans 16 amino acids. Here the CDR3 DNA reads TGTGCCAGCACCCTAAGGACAGGGGGCTTCGGAAGCACCATATATTTT. Protein product: CASTLRTGGFGSTIYF.

This chain uses TRBV2 with TRBJ1-2; possible D gene TRBD1, 5 bases. CDR3 length: 15 residues. The germline V gene encodes CDR1 SNHLY and CDR2 FYNNEI. The V end lost 0 bases, the J end lost 3 bases, and 11 bases lay between the germline ends. CDR3 amino acids: CASSEAGAEDYGYTF. Written as DNA, the CDR3 is TGTGCCAGCAGTGAAGCAGGGGCAGAAGACTATGGCTACACCTTC.

The gene calls are TRBV7-9 and TRBJ1-1; 7 bases align to TRBD1. Trimming removed 3 bases from V and 4 bases from J; junction bases left unmatched: 2. This CDR3 has 13 amino acids. Per the germline V gene, CDR1 is SEHNR and CDR2 is FQNEAQ (reference sequence). Here the CDR3 DNA reads TGTGCCAGCAGCTTTGGACAGGCCACTGAAGCTTTCTTT. It specifies CASSFGQATEAFF.

The chain carries TRBV20-1 and TRBJ2-7; 9 nucleotides match TRBD1. With V trimmed by 5 bases and J by 6 bases, 11 bases remained unmatched. Germline-derived CDR1 and CDR2 are DFQATT and SNEGSKA (reference sequence). The CDR3 extends over 14 amino acids. CDR3: CSASPGTGIFEQYF. CDR3 coding DNA: TGCAGTGCTTCACCCGGGACAGGGATCTTCGAGCAGTACTTC.